This T cell receptor beta chain was recorded in a study of blood T cell repertoires in COVID-19 (dated by TCRdb to the early 2020s). Regarding the research as a whole: Collaborator samples came from the United States, Italy and Spain and covered acute and convalescent phases of COVID-19. The samples were drawn from two sources: the first 160 participants of the ongoing ImmuneRACE study, and about 1,300 subjects contributed by 6 global collaborators. The repertoires were made available in a free public database intended to serve as a resource for research on the immune response to SARS-CoV-2. The prospective study material was composed of cDNA or gDNA derived from T cells, B-cell-depleted T cells, or PBMCs. The dataset comprised deeply sampled blood TCRbeta repertoires from subjects exposed to, actively infected with, or recovered from COVID-19. HLA class I and class II types, where available, came from metadata supplied by the sample provider rather than from assay-based typing. The sample metadata nearly always contained a de-identified subject ID, COVID-19 status, age in years and sex. Study-wide findings and limitations: Clinical and demographic metadata were provided uncurated, with the amount varying by source and participant.

This clone has a handful of counts. Its antigen is not yet known. No base quality information exists; no much larger clone differs at one position. At one collaborating source in Seattle, patients were enrolled during active infection and were followed longitudinally through the course of disease. Each collaborating institution followed its own protocols to collect whole blood in K2EDTA tubes. For TCRbeta analysis, collaborators shipped samples as frozen whole blood, isolated PBMCs, or DNA extracted from either of those sample types. CDR1 and CDR2 (SNHLY, FYNNEI) derive from the germline V gene. At the junction V is shortened by 9 bases and J by 2 bases, with 22 bases in between. Reading from cysteine to phenylalanine, the CDR3 counts 16 amino acids. Left in the record is the CDR3 DNA by itself, 48 bases read in frame from the first base. TCRbeta CDR3 regions were amplified from genomic DNA using the immunoSEQ Assay, a bias-controlled multiplex PCR. As for the original processing: The number of nucleated cells in each sample was estimated from the amplification of reference gene primers within the assay. To quantify the absolute abundance of each unique TCRbeta CDR3 rearrangement, sequence reads were collapsed and filtered. For each sample, productive Simpson clonality was calculated as the square root of Simpson's diversity index over productive rearrangements. Entries here come from immuneACCESS through TCRdb and include only in-frame sequences with V and J called. Some clones fail to appear in such tables; in the studies checked, an unresolved V gene covers under half of the shortfall, and the cause of the remainder is unknown. That table is the source of V, J and clone size, and D and trimming were worked out from the DNA. The sample profile shows roughly 220,000 clones; roughly four fifths of them were found once. Roughly 7.4% of the sample lies in the top ten.

This receptor was obtained from a woman of 80 years or more with COVID-19, enrolled during active disease. The V gene is TRBV2 and the J gene is TRBJ1-1; TRBD1 is possibly the D segment (6 matching bases). The source material was peripheral blood. This receptor has the CDR3 CASRNREISINTEAFF. The nucleotide sequence is TGTGCCAGTAGGAACAGGGAAATCTCGATAAACACTGAAGCTTTCTTT.